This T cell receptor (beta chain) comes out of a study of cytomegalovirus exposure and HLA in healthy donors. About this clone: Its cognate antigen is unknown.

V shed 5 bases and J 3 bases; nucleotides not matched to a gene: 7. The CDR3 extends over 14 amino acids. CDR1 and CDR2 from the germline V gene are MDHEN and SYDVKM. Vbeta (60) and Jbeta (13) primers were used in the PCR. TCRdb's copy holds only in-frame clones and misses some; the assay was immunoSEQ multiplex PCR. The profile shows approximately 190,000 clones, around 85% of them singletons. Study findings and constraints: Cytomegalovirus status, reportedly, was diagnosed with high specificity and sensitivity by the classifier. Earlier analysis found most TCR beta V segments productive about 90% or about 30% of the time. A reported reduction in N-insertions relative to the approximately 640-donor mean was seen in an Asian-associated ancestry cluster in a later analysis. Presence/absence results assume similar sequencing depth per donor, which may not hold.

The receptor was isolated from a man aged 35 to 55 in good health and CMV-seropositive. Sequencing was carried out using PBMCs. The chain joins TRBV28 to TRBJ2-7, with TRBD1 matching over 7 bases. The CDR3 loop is CASSLTGTVYEQYF. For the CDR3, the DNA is TGTGCCAGCAGTCTCACCGGGACAGTCTACGAGCAGTACTTC.